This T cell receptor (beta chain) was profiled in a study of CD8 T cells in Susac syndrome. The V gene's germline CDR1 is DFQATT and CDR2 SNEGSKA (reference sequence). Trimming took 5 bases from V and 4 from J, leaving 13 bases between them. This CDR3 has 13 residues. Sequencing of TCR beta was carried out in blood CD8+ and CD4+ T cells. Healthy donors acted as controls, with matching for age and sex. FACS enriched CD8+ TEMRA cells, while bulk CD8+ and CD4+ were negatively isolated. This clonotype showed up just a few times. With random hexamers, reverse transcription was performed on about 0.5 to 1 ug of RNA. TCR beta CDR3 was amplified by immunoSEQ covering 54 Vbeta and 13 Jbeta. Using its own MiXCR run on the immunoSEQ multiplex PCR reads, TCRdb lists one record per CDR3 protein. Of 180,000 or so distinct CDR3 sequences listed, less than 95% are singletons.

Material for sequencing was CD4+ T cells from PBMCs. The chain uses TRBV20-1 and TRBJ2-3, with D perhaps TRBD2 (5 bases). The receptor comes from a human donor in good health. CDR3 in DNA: TGCAGTGCTCCCCGAACGGGGTCAGATACGCAGTATTTT. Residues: CSAPRTGSDTQYF.